What follows are 19 T cell receptor beta chains derived from one specimen sequenced in a study of shared clonotypes between healthy human individuals. TCRdb keeps only in-frame clones here, not all; method: immunoSEQ multiplex PCR. The sample comprises 1.5 million to 1.9 million clones, 95% to 99% of which are singletons, and about 0.45% rests with the top ten. The specimen sequenced was naive CD4+ T cells sorted from blood. Specified subset: CD45RA+ positively selected. Every receptor here comes from a man in his thirties or forties in good health.

The chain is built from TRBV11-2 and TRBJ2-7; a weak D match, TRBD1 (6 bases). The CDR3 is made up of 17 amino acids. The germline gives CDR1 SGHAT, CDR2 FQNNGV. Trimming left V 0 bases short and J 2 bases short, with 17 bases between. This chain's CDR3 is CASSLESPRTVAYEQYF. The CDR3 region has the DNA TGTGCCAGCAGCTTAGAGTCTCCACGGACAGTTGCCTACGAGCAGTACTTC.

This chain links TRBV5-1 with TRBJ2-5; no clear D. The germline V gene has CDR1 SGHRS and CDR2 YFSETQ. This CDR3 comprises 13 residues. V gave up 2 bases and J gave up 4 bases, with 9 bases separating them. CDR3 sequence: CASSFLVGETQYF. CDR3 DNA: TGCGCCAGCAGCTTCTTGGTAGGAGAGACCCAGTACTTC.

A remark on this clone: This same CDR3 is encoded by further DNA sequences in the sample. The CDR3 spells CASSLGSNTEAFF. Written as DNA, the CDR3 is TGTGCCAGCAGCTTGGGCAGTAACACTGAAGCTTTCTTT. The chain recombines TRBV5-4 with TRBJ1-1; no clear D gene. V was trimmed by 0 bases and J by 2 bases, leaving 5 bases between them. Germline V gives CDR1 SGHNT, CDR2 YYREEE (reference sequence). This CDR3 contains 13 residues.

The rearrangement joins TRBV28 to TRBJ2-3; the D gene is possibly TRBD2 (6 bases). The CDR3 covers 14 residues. Germline V CDR1 and CDR2: MDHEN, SYDVKM. V gave up 5 bases and J gave up 8 bases, with 17 bases separating them. For the CDR3, the DNA is TGTGCCAGCAGTCCGCTAGCGACGTGGGGTACGCAGTATTTT. Translating gives CASSPLATWGTQYF. Based on the CDR3 plus reference TRBV28 and TRBJ2-3, the full variable domain is DVKVTQSSRYLVKRTGEKVFLECVQDMDHENMFWYRQDPGLGLRLIYFSYDVKMKEKGDIPEGYSVSREKKERFSLILESASTNQTSMYLCASSPLATWGTQYFGPGTRLTVL.

In this sample, this clone turned up once. The rearrangement uses TRBV5-1 and TRBJ1-2; 9 bases map to TRBD1. The CDR3 extends over 17 amino acids. Germline values: CDR1 SGHRS, CDR2 YFSETQ. Unmatched junction bases numbered 14, after V lost 4 bases and J lost 4 bases. CDR3 protein: CASSPGQGPPISYGYTF. Here the CDR3 DNA reads TGCGCCAGCAGCCCGGGACAGGGCCCCCCTATTTCCTATGGCTACACCTTC.

This chain uses TRBV7-9 with TRBJ1-1, with unresolved D. The CDR3 runs to 12 residues. Trimming left V 4 bases short and J 7 bases short, with 10 bases between. CDR1 and CDR2 from the germline V gene are SEHNR and FQNEAQ (reference sequence). CDR3 residues: CASSSLMVEAFF. CDR3 sequence (DNA): TGTGCCAGCAGCTCACTTATGGTTGAAGCTTTCTTT.

This clone was detected only once. The chain couples TRBV18 to TRBJ1-1; 8 bases are a match to TRBD1. Germline V gene sequence: CDR1 KGHSH, CDR2 LQKENI. The CDR3 spans 15 residues. Unmatched junction bases numbered 6, after V lost 3 bases and J lost 3 bases. As DNA, the CDR3 is TGTGCCAGCTCACCGAGGACAGGGTTGGACACTGAAGCTTTCTTT. As protein: CASSPRTGLDTEAFF.

The chain has TRBV27 and TRBJ2-1; D is uncertain. Trimming took off 7 bases at V and 8 bases at J, with 12 bases between the two ends. The germline gives CDR1 MNHEY, CDR2 SMNVEV (reference sequence). CDR3 length: 12 residues. CDR3 residues: CASKTWVDEQFF. The CDR3 coding sequence is TGTGCCAGCAAAACATGGGTGGATGAGCAGTTCTTC.

The chain is built from TRBV15 and TRBJ2-7, with 15 bases lining up with TRBD2. Germline CDR1 reads LNHNV; CDR2 reads YYDKDF (reference sequence). The trim removed 3 bases at V and 7 bases at J, leaving 16 bases unmatched. The CDR3 has 19 amino acids. The chain's CDR3 is CATSSGVIRGLAGGYEQYF. As DNA, the CDR3 is TGTGCCACCAGCAGTGGAGTAATTCGAGGACTAGCGGGAGGGTATGAGCAGTACTTC.

V usage is TRBV4-1 and J usage is TRBJ1-1; possible D gene TRBD1, 5 bases. Germline CDR1 reads MGHRA; CDR2 reads YSYEKL. This CDR3 is built from 20 residues. V was trimmed by 1 base and J by 4 bases, leaving 28 bases between them. CDR3 DNA sequence: TGCGCCAGCAGCCAAGTTGAGGGGAGACAAGGCCGGGGCGTGAGCACTGAAGCTTTCTTT. This encodes CASSQVEGRQGRGVSTEAFF.

V gene TRBV6-4 combines with J gene TRBJ2-2; D is perhaps TRBD2 (5 bases). The ends were cut back, 1 base at V and 4 bases at J, with 13 bases in the middle. There are 16 residues in the CDR3. Germline V gives CDR1 MRHNA, CDR2 SNTAGT. This chain's CDR3 is CASSDFVGVATGELFF. CDR3 nucleotide sequence: TGTGCCAGCAGTGACTTTGTGGGAGTCGCCACCGGGGAGCTGTTTTTT.

The V call is TRBV18, the J call TRBJ1-5; D remains unclear. The germline V gene has CDR1 KGHSH and CDR2 LQKENI. The CDR3 has 13 residues. The V and J ends lost 2 bases and 4 bases respectively, with 6 bases between them. The CDR3 sequence: CASSPDVNQPQHF. CDR3 sequence (DNA): TGTGCCAGCTCACCAGACGTTAATCAGCCCCAGCATTTT.

The gene calls are TRBV10-3 and TRBJ2-3, with 12 bases identical to TRBD2. The CDR3 is 20 residues long. The trim removed 3 bases at V and 1 base at J, leaving 14 bases unmatched. Germline V gene lookup returns CDR1 ENHRY and CDR2 SYGVKD. CDR3 sequence reads: CAISDRTTSGRFPRTDTQYF. In DNA form, the CDR3 reads TGTGCCATCAGTGACCGAACCACTAGCGGGAGGTTTCCTCGCACAGATACGCAGTATTTT.

This clone occurred once. The chain has TRBV19 and TRBJ2-7, with D possibly TRBD2 on 5 matching bases. V lost 5 bases and J 3 bases, leaving 17 bases between the germline ends. Germline CDR1 LNHDA, CDR2 SQIVND (reference sequence). This CDR3 contains 15 residues. The CDR3 sequence: CASSLRRGPDYEQYF. DNA of the CDR3: TGTGCCAGTAGTCTCCGCCGGGGTCCGGACTACGAGCAGTACTTC.

This chain uses TRBV6-6 with TRBJ2-1; a possible D gene is TRBD2 (6 bases). Per germline, CDR1 MNHNY and CDR2 SVGAGI (reference sequence). The CDR3 totals 14 residues. V was trimmed by 6 bases and J by 9 bases, leaving 18 bases between them. The CDR3 protein is CASSYQVFGGEQFF. The CDR3 coding sequence is TGTGCCAGCAGCTACCAAGTCTTCGGGGGTGAGCAGTTCTTC.

The V and J genes are TRBV10-1 and TRBJ2-1; TRBD2 aligns across 8 bases. V lost 4 bases and J lost 8; bases outside the gene matches: 10. Germline loops: CDR1 WNHNN, CDR2 SYGVQD (reference sequence). The CDR3 has 15 residues. CDR3 coding DNA: TGCGCCAGCAGTGCGGGACTAGTAAAAGGTCATGAGCAGTTCTTC. Protein: CASSAGLVKGHEQFF.

This rearrangement joins TRBV28 to TRBJ2-7, with D tentatively TRBD2 (5 bases). V dropped 2 bases and J dropped 6 bases, with 11 bases sitting between them. The CDR3 spans 13 residues. CDR1 is MDHEN and CDR2 is SYDVKM in the germline V gene. The CDR3 here is CASSLNGMGEQYF. Here the CDR3 DNA reads TGTGCCAGCAGTTTAAACGGGATGGGCGAGCAGTACTTC. Variable domain in full (rest from reference TRBV28 and TRBJ2-7): DVKVTQSSRYLVKRTGEKVFLECVQDMDHENMFWYRQDPGLGLRLIYFSYDVKMKEKGDIPEGYSVSREKKERFSLILESASTNQTSMYLCASSLNGMGEQYFGPGTRLTVT.

V usage is TRBV11-2 and J usage is TRBJ2-4, with TRBD2 identical over 7 bases. CDR1 and CDR2 from the germline V gene are SGHAT and FQNNGV. The CDR3 contains 17 residues. V was pared by 4 bases and J by 0 bases, with 9 bases of the junction left unmatched. The CDR3 is CASSSGLAALAKNIQYF. CDR3 sequence (DNA): TGTGCCAGCAGCTCCGGCCTAGCGGCCCTAGCCAAAAACATTCAGTACTTC.

This clone was seen only once. CDR3 in amino acids: CASSPPPPLGYEQYF. The CDR3 coding sequence is TGCGCCAGCAGCCCCCCGCCCCCCCTGGGGTACGAGCAGTACTTC. J is TRBJ2-7 and V is TRBV4-1, with D unresolved. Germline lookup yields CDR1 MGHRA and CDR2 YSYEKL. This CDR3 is 15 amino acids long. The V end was cut by 4 bases, the J end by 4 bases, with 17 bases between.